This TCR beta chain was profiled in a study of T cell responses to AZD1222 COVID-19 vaccine. CDR1 GTSNPN and CDR2 SVGIG come from the germline V gene (reference sequence). The germline V and J ends were trimmed by 5 bases and 2 bases, with 9 bases remaining between them. This CDR3 spans 13 amino acids. Study results and limitations: Spike-specific TCR repertoires showed rising breadth and depth after two AZD1222 doses. White British donors predominated, females outnumbered males, and clonal diversity was possibly underestimated.

Of note for this clone: Its antigen remains unidentified.

Recipients boosted at about 4 weeks or about 12 weeks are pooled. Here immunoSEQ multiplex PCR was the method, and the copy in TCRdb shows in-frame clones only, minus some. The sample holds tens of thousands of clones, approximately 92% seen once. The source material was peripheral blood, sampled 28 days after the second AZD1222 dose. V usage is TRBV30 and J usage is TRBJ1-4; D call uncertain. The source is an adult who received the AZD1222 COVID-19 vaccine. The CDR3 sequence is CAWRAGTNEKLFF. DNA of the CDR3: TGTGCCTGGCGCGCGGGGACTAATGAAAAACTGTTTTTT.